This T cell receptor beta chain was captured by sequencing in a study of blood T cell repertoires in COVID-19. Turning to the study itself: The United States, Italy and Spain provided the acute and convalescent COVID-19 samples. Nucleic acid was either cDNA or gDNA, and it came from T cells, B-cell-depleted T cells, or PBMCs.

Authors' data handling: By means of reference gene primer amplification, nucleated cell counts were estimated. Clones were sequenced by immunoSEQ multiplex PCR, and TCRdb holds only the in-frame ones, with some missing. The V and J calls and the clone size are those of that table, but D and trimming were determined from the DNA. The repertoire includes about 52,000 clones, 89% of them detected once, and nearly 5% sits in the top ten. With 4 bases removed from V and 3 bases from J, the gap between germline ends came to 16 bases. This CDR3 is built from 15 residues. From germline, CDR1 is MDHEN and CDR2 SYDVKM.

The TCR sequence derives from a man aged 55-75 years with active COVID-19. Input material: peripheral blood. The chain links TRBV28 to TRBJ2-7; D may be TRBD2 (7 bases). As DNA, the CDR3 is TGTGCCAGCAGTTCGTCTAGCGGAGGGGGCTACGAGCAGTACTTC. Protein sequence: CASSSSSGGGYEQYF.